What follows is one TCR beta chain and its context. Its antigen is unidentified. This specimen comes from a study of OX40 agonist ivuxolimab in advanced cancers. Study-wide points: CD8+ T cells (on average) carried more expanded clones than CD4+ T cells.

Deletions cut 5 bases from V and 6 bases from J, with 14 bases between. Per the germline V gene, CDR1 is LNHDA and CDR2 is SQIVND (reference sequence). The CDR3 totals 14 residues. Sequencing was performed with immunoSEQ multiplex PCR; in TCRdb, only in-frame clones are kept and a portion is missing. Of 100,000 to 120,000 clones in the sample, more than 85% were seen once. The clonotype comes from an adult with an advanced solid tumor such as melanoma, head and neck, liver or kidney cancer. The sample here was CD4+ or CD8+ T cells sorted from blood, taken in a trial of the OX40 agonist ivuxolimab. The chain has TRBV19 and TRBJ1-5, with D tentatively TRBD1 (5 bases). The CDR3 nucleotides are TGTGCCAGTAGTTCACAGGCTCCAGGTCAGCCCCAGCATTTT. Its translation is CASSSQAPGQPQHF.